The T cell receptor beta chain under discussion was sequenced for a study of T cells in Graves' hyperthyroidism and ophthalmopathy. Study-level points and caveats: A 13 V-J signature model discriminated ophthalmopathy versus stable hyperthyroidism. Blood held most thyroid clonotypes expanded above 0.001 frequency.

Points on this clonotype: What it binds is not known.

RNA transcripts gave rise to amplified TCR beta CDR3 regions. When the TCR CDR3 underwent first-round RT-PCR, the HTBI primer set was used. Each CDR3 protein gets one entry after TCRdb re-called the multiplex PCR reads with MiXCR. Of 500,000 to 600,000 distinct CDR3 sequences in the sample, just under 20% were seen once. This CDR3 has 15 amino acids. The germline gives CDR1 SGHNT, CDR2 YYREEE (reference sequence). The germline V and J ends were trimmed by 3 bases and 2 bases, with 14 bases remaining between them. 10 ml of fresh peripheral blood supplied the PBMCs. The sequence came from a man in his forties with Graves' ophthalmopathy. Input material: blood. The J gene is TRBJ2-5, the V gene TRBV5-4; a weak D match, TRBD1 (6 bases). The CDR3 sequence: CASSSPSDRQETQYF. In nucleotides, the CDR3 is TGTGCCAGCAGCTCCCCATCGGACAGACAAGAGACCCAGTACTTC.